The 4 T cell receptor beta chains in this list originate from one sample, sequenced in a study of tumor T cells in aggressive B-cell lymphoma (dated by TCRdb to the late 2010s). Receptor libraries were prepared by the immunoSEQ multiplex PCR assay. Held by TCRdb, this immuneACCESS table contains in-frame sequences only and omits some clones. Under half of the omission traces to an unresolved V gene where checked; the cause of the rest is unknown. The sample records about 11,000 clones, about nine tenths of which are singletons. Roughly 3% of the sample lies in the top ten. Sequencing used tumor tissue. These TCRs come from an adult with diffuse large B cell lymphoma.

The rearrangement uses TRBV11-3 and TRBJ2-1, with TRBD2 as a possible D gene (6 bases). CDR3 length: 16 residues. Germline-derived CDR1 and CDR2 are SGHNT and YENEEA. V was trimmed by 6 bases and J by 3 bases, leaving 18 bases between them. The CDR3 here is CASSSPPGDNYNEQFF. CDR3 in DNA: TGTGCCAGCAGTTCCCCCCCGGGAGATAACTACAATGAGCAGTTCTTC.

V usage is TRBV7-9 and J usage is TRBJ1-1; 10 bases line up with TRBD1. The CDR3 is 15 residues long. J was trimmed by 4 bases and V by 5 bases; bases with no gene match: 7. Looked up from germline, CDR1 is SEHNR and CDR2 is FQNEAQ (reference sequence). Here the CDR3 reads CASSTDRGGSTEAFF. CDR3 bases: TGTGCCAGCAGCACGGACAGGGGGGGGAGCACTGAAGCTTTCTTT.

The CDR3 DNA reads as TGTGCCAGCGGCACGGACCGGCAGGGGGGCTACGAGCAGTACTTC. It specifies CASGTDRQGGYEQYF. V and J are TRBV11-2 and TRBJ2-7, with a weak D call TRBD1 (7 bases). This CDR3 has 15 residues. Germline V CDR1 and CDR2: SGHAT, FQNNGV. The V end was cut by 8 bases, the J end by 3 bases, with 20 bases between.

The chain has TRBV29-1 and TRBJ2-2, with D perhaps TRBD2 (5 bases). This CDR3 spans 13 amino acids. The V end was cut by 4 bases, the J end by 6 bases, with 12 bases between. Germline-derived CDR1 and CDR2 are SQVTM and ANQGSEA. CDR3 sequence: CSVAGMMSGELFF. The CDR3, as DNA: TGCAGCGTTGCGGGGATGATGTCCGGGGAGCTGTTTTTT.